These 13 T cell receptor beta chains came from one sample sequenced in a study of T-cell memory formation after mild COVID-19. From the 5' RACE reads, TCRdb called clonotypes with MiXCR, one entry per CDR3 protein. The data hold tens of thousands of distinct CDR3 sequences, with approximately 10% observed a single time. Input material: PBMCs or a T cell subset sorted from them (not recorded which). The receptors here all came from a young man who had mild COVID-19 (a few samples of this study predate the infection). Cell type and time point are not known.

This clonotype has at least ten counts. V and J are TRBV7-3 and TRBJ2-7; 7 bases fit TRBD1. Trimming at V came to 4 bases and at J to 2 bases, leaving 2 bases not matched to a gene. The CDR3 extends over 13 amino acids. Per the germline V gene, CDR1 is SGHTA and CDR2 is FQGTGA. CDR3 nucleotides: TGTGCCAGCAGCTCTAGGGGGCCCTACGAGCAGTACGTC. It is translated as CASSSRGPYEQYV.

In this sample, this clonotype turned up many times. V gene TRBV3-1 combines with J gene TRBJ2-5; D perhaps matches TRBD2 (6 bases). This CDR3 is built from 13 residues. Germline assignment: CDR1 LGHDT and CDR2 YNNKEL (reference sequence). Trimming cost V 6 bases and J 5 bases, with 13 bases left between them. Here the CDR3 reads CASRHSGGETQYF. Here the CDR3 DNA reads TGTGCCAGCAGGCATAGCGGTGGGGAGACCCAGTACTTC.

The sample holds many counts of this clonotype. Written as DNA, the CDR3 is TGCGCCAGCAGCCTGACAGGGAACACCGGGGAGCTGTTTTTT. This translates into CASSLTGNTGELFF. The V and J genes are TRBV5-1 and TRBJ2-2; D perhaps matches TRBD1 (6 bases). The CDR3 extends over 14 amino acids. The germline V and J ends were trimmed by 4 bases and 1 base, with 8 bases remaining between them. The germline V gene encodes CDR1 SGHRS and CDR2 YFSETQ.

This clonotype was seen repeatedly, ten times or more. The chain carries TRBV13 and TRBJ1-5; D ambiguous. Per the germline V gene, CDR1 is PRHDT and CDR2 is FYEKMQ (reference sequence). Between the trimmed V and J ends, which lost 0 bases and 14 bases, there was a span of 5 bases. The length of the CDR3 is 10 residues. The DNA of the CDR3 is TGTGCCAGCAGCTTAGGGTGTAAGCATTTT. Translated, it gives CASSLGCKHF.

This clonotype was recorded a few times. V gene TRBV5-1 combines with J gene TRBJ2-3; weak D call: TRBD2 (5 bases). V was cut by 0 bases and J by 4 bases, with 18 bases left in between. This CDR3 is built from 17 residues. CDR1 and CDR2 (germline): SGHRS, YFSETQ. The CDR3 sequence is CASSLGSSGKSADTQYF. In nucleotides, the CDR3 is TGCGCCAGCAGCTTGGGGTCATCGGGGAAATCTGCAGATACGCAGTATTTT. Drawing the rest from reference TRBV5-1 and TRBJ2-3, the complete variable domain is KAGVTQTPRYLIKTRGQQVTLSCSPISGHRSVSWYQQTPGQGLQFLFEYFSETQRNKGNFPGRFSGRQFSNSRSEMNVSTLELGDSALYLCASSLGSSGKSADTQYFGPGTRLTVL.

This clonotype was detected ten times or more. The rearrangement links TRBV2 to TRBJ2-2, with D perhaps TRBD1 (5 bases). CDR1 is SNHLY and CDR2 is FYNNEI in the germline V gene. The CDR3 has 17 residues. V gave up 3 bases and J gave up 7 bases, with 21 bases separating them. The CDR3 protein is CASSEMTASVGNGELFF. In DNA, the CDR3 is TGTGCCAGCAGTGAGATGACAGCCTCGGTAGGAAACGGGGAGCTGTTTTTT.

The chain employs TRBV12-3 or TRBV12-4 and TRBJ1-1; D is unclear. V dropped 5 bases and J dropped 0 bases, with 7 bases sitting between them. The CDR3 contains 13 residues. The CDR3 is CASSRAMNTEAFF. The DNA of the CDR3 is TGTGCCAGCAGTCGAGCAATGAACACTGAAGCTTTCTTT.

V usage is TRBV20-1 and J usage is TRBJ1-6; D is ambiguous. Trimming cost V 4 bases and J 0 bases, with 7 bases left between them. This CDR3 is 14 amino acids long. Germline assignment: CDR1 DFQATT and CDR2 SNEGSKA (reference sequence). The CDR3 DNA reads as TGCAGTGCTATACAGAGCTCCTATAATTCACCCCTCCACTTT. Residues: CSAIQSSYNSPLHF.

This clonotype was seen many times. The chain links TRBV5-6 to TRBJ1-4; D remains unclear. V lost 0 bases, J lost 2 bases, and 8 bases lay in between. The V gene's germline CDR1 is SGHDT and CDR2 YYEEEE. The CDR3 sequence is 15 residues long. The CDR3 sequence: CASSLVLGTNEKLFF. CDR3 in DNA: TGTGCCAGCAGCTTGGTACTCGGGACTAATGAAAAACTGTTTTTT.

The CDR3, as DNA: TGTGCCAGCAGTTTTGAGGGGGCTCAGCCCCAGCATTTT. Protein sequence: CASSFEGAQPQHF. J is TRBJ1-5 and V is TRBV27, with 7 bases fitting TRBD1. Trimming cost V 3 bases and J 6 bases; bases outside gene matches: 2. CDR3 length: 13 residues. The germline V gene encodes CDR1 MNHEY and CDR2 SMNVEV (reference sequence).

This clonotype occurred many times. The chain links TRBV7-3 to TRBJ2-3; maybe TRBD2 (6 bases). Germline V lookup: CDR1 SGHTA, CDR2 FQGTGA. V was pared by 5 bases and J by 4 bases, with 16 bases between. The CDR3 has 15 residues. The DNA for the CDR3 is TGTGCCAGCAGCCCCCAAGCGGGTAATGCAGATACGCAGTATTTT. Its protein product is CASSPQAGNADTQYF.

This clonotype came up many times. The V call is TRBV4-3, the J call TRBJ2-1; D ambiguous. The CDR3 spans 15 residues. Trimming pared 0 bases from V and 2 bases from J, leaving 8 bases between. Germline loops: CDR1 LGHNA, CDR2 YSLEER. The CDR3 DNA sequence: TGCGCCAGCAGCCAAGAGGCAGTTACCTACAATGAGCAGTTCTTC. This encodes CASSQEAVTYNEQFF.

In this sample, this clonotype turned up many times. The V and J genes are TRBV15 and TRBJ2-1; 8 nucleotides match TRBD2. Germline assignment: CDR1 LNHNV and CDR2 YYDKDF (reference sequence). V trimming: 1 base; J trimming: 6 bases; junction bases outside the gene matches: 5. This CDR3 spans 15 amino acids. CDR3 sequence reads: CATSRVAGHLNEQFF. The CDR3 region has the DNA TGTGCCACCAGCAGAGTAGCGGGGCACCTCAATGAGCAGTTCTTC. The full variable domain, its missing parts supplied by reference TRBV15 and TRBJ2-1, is DAMVIQNPRYQVTQFGKPVTLSCSQTLNHNVMYWYQQKSSQAPKLLFHYYDKDFNNEADTPDNFQSRRPNTSFCFLDIRSPGLGDTAMYLCATSRVAGHLNEQFFGPGTRLTVL.